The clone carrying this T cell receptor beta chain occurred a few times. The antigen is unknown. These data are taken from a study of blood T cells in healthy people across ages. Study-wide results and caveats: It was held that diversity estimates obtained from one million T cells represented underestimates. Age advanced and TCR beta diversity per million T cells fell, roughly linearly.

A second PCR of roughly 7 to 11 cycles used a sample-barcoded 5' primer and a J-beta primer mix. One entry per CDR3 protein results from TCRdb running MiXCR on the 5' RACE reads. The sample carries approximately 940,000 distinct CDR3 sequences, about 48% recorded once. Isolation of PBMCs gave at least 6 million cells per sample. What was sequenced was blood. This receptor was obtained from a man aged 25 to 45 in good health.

The CDR3 spells CASSLGGGQDTEAFF. In nucleotides, the CDR3 is TGTGCCAGCAGCTTAGGTGGGGGGCAGGACACTGAAGCTTTCTTT. This chain connects TRBV7-2 to TRBJ1-1, with D maybe TRBD1 (6 bases). CDR1 and CDR2 (germline): SGHTA, FQGNSA. Trimming left V 1 base short and J 3 bases short, with 12 bases between. The CDR3 spans 15 residues. The variable domain in full, with the rest retrieved from reference TRBV7-2 and TRBJ1-1, is GAGVSQSPSNKVTEKGKDVELRCDPISGHTALYWYRQSLGQGLEFLIYFQGNSAPDKSGLPSDRFSAERTGGSVSTLTIQRTQQEDSAVYLCASSLGGGQDTEAFFGQGTRLTVV.